This TCR beta chain originates from a study of OX40 agonist ivuxolimab in advanced cancers. Germline V gene lookup returns CDR1 SGHNT and CDR2 YYREEE (reference sequence). Trimming stripped 4 bases from V and 2 bases from J, with 18 bases between. The CDR3 has 16 residues. Baseline, cycle 4 day 1, and cycle 7 day 1 were the blood sampling points. Only a few counts were recorded for this clone. The assay was immunoSEQ multiplex PCR, and TCRdb's table has in-frame clones only and misses some. The sample yields about 69,000 clones, more than 85% seen once. The sequences come from CD4+ or CD8+ T cells sorted from blood, collected in a trial of the OX40 agonist ivuxolimab. The receptor was derived from an adult with an advanced solid tumor such as melanoma, head and neck, liver or kidney cancer. The chain is built from TRBV5-4 and TRBJ2-5; tentative D call: TRBD1 (5 bases). The CDR3 coding sequence is TGTGCCAGCAGCACCCAATTAGGTGGGGCACAAGAGACCCAGTACTTC. This gives the protein CASSTQLGGAQETQYF.